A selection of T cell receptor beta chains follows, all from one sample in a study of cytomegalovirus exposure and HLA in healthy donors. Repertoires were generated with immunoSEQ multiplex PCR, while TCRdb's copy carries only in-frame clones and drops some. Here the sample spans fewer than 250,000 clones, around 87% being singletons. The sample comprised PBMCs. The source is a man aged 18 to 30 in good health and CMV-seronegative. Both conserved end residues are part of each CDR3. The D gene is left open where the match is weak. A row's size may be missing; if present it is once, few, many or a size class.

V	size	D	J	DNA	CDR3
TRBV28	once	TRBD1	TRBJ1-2	TGTGCCAGCAGTTGGAGAGACAGGGAATCCTATGGCTACACCTTC	CASSWRDRESYGYTF
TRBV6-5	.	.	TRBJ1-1	TGTGCCAGCAGTCGCGATCATGAAGCTTTCTTT	CASSRDHEAFF
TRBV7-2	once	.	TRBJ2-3	TGTGCCAGCAGCTTACAGCGGGCGAGCACAGATACGCAGTATTTT	CASSLQRASTDTQYF
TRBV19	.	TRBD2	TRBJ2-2	TGTGCCAGTAAGGAGACTAGCGGGGTCACCGGGGAGCTGTTTTTT	CASKETSGVTGELFF
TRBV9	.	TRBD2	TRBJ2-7	TGTGCCAGCAGCGTAAGTAGTACTAGCGGGAGTTTCGAGCAGTACTTC	CASSVSSTSGSFEQYF
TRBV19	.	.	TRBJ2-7	TGTGCCAGTAGGGGGGGACGGGGCACCGGTTCTTACGAGCAGTACTTC	CASRGGRGTGSYEQYF
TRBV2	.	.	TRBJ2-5	TGTGCCAGCAGTGCCCGAGAGGCAGCTCAAGAGACCCAGTACTTC	CASSAREAAQETQYF
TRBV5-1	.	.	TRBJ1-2	TGCGCCAGCAGCTTAGGTGTCATGCAGGGTGACGGCTACACCTTC	CASSLGVMQGDGYTF
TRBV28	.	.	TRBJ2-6	TGTGCCAGCAGTTTGAGGTACTCTGGGGCCAACGTCCTGACTTTC	CASSLRYSGANVLTF
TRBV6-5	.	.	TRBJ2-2	TGTGCCAGCACCGAACAGGGTGCCGGGGAGCTGTTTTTT	CASTEQGAGELFF
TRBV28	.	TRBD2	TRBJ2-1	TGTGCCAGCAGTCAGGTAGCGGGTCGAAATGAGCAGTTCTTC	CASSQVAGRNEQFF
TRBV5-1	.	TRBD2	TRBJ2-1	TGCGCCAGCAGCTTGACGGGGGGCAATGAGCAGTTCTTC	CASSLTGGNEQFF
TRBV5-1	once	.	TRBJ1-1	TGCGCCAGCAGCCCCAACCCTTTGACAGGGAACACTGAAGCTTTCTTT	CASSPNPLTGNTEAFF
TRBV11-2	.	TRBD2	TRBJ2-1	TGTGCCAGCAGCCCTAGCGGGGGGGTCTATGAGCAGTTCTTC	CASSPSGGVYEQFF
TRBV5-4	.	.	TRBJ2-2	TGTGCCAGCAGCTCTGAGGTTGCGAACACCGGGGAGCTGTTTTTT	CASSSEVANTGELFF
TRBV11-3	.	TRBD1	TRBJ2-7	TGTGCCAGCTCCGGGACAGGCGGGGAGCAGTACTTC	CASSGTGGEQYF
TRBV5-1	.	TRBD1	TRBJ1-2	TGCGCCAGCAGCCCCGGGACAGGGTATGGCTACACCTTC	CASSPGTGYGYTF
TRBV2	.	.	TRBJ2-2	TGTGCCAGCAACCCAGGGGTGCCCCGGGCCTCGAACACCGGGGAGCTGTTTTTT	CASNPGVPRASNTGELFF
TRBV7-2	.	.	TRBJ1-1	TGTGCCAGCAGCGCCCGACAGACCTTGAACACTGAAGCTTTCTTT	CASSARQTLNTEAFF
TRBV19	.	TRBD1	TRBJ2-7	TGTGCCAGTAGTATAAGGGGGCGAGAGCAGTACTTC	CASSIRGREQYF
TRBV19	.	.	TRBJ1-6	TGTGCCAGTAAGGTTGTCGGGAATTCACCCCTCCACTTT	CASKVVGNSPLHF
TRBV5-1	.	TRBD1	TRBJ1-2	TGCGCCAGCAGCGCGGGACAGAGAAAAGATGGCTACACCTTC	CASSAGQRKDGYTF
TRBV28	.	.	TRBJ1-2	TGTGCCAGCACTCGTCTAGCTAACTATGGCTACACCTTC	CASTRLANYGYTF
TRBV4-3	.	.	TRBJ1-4	TGCGCCAGCAAAAGCTCTACAGGGAGCGGTGAAAAACTGTTTTTT	CASKSSTGSGEKLFF
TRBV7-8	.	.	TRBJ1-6	TGTGCCAGCAGCTTAGGGACCCGGGAACGAGCACCCCTCCACTTT	CASSLGTRERAPLHF
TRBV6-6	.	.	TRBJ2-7	TGTGCCAGCAGTCAGGTAACCTACGAGCAGTACTTC	CASSQVTYEQYF
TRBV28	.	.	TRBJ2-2	TGTGCCAGCATCCACCGGGCCAGGGTGAACACCGGGGAGCTGTTTTTT	CASIHRARVNTGELFF
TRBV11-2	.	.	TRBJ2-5	TGTGCCAGCAGCCGCGGGGCAGGCCAAGAGACCCAGTACTTC	CASSRGAGQETQYF
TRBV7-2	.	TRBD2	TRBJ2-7	TGTGCCAGCAGTTTAGCGGGAGCCTACGAGCAGTACTTC	CASSLAGAYEQYF
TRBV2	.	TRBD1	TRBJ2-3	TGTGCCAGCAGGGGGGATACAGGGGGCATCACAGATACGCAGTATTTT	CASRGDTGGITDTQYF
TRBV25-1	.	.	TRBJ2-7	TGTGCCAGCAGTGAACTCGTTACAGGGAGTTCCCACGAGCAGTACTTC	CASSELVTGSSHEQYF
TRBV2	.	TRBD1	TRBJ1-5	TGTGCCAGCAGGGGTGGGACAGGGAGGGGCAATCAGCCCCAGCATTTT	CASRGGTGRGNQPQHF